The 29 T cell receptor beta chains below were found in one sample sequenced in a study of CD8+CD57+ T cells in acquired aplastic anemia. Genomic DNA, the template, was used for profiling of the TCR beta VDJ and CDR3. TCRdb used MiXCR to reprocess the reads, holding one entry per CDR3 protein. The repertoire includes about 400,000 distinct CDR3 sequences, 55% to 70% of them detected once, and 4% sits in the top ten. Sequenced sample: sorted CD4+, CD8+, or CD8+CD57+ T cells (not recorded which) from PBMCs. Every receptor here comes from a human donor in good health, serving as a control.

This clonotype was recorded many times. The chain carries TRBV20-1 and TRBJ2-5; D is perhaps TRBD1 (6 bases). This CDR3 has 13 residues. Trimming left V 8 bases short and J 5 bases short, with 18 bases between. The germline CDR1 and CDR2 sequences are DFQATT and SNEGSKA (reference sequence). In DNA, the CDR3 is TGCAGTCATATCAGGGGCGCGACGGAGACCCAGTACTTC. This gives the protein CSHIRGATETQYF.

The chain has TRBV9 and TRBJ1-4; D unclear. This CDR3 comprises 15 residues. The V gene's germline CDR1 is SGDLS and CDR2 YYNGEE. V was cut by 3 bases and J by 7 bases, with 16 bases left in between. The CDR3 loop is CASSAETGRSEKLFF. DNA of the CDR3: TGTGCCAGCAGCGCGGAGACCGGGCGGAGTGAAAAACTGTTTTTT.

This clonotype has a count of ten or more. The chain uses TRBV6-5 and TRBJ2-2; D gene ambiguous. The CDR3 covers 16 residues. CDR1 is MNHEY, CDR2 SVGAGI, per germline. With 0 bases removed from V and 7 bases from J, the gap between germline ends came to 15 bases. CDR3 sequence (DNA): TGTGCCAGCAGTTACTCTCGGCTTGTAGGTGGCGGGGAGCTGTTTTTT. Amino acid sequence: CASSYSRLVGGGELFF.

This clonotype was picked up one time. One end of the junction fails to match germline, which may point to a read error. The rearrangement links TRBV15 to TRBJ2-7; D is ambiguous. This CDR3 contains 13 residues. From germline, CDR1 is LNHNV and CDR2 YYDKDF (reference sequence). CDR3 residues: CASSSTDSREQYF. CDR3 nucleotides: TGTGCCAGCAGCAGCACAGATTCTAGGGAGCAGTACTTC.

This clonotype occurred many times. The chain couples TRBV19 to TRBJ1-4; tentatively, D is TRBD1 (6 bases). The V gene lost 4 bases and the J gene lost 3 bases, with 9 bases spanning the gap. Germline loops: CDR1 LNHDA, CDR2 SQIVND (reference sequence). The CDR3 is 14 residues long. The CDR3 loop reads CASSRDISNEKLFF. The CDR3 region has the DNA TGTGCCAGTAGTAGGGACATATCTAATGAAAAACTGTTTTTT.

This clonotype has a single count. The rearrangement joins TRBV2 to TRBJ2-1, with D tentatively TRBD2 (5 bases). Deletions cut 6 bases from V and 12 bases from J, with 21 bases between. The CDR3 is 14 amino acids. CDR1 and CDR2 (germline): SNHLY, FYNNEI. The CDR3 spells CASSFDGENNTQFF. The DNA for the CDR3 is TGTGCCAGCAGCTTTGACGGGGAGAACAATACGCAGTTCTTC.

The genes are TRBV7-2 and TRBJ1-5; D is possibly TRBD1 (5 bases). V was cut by 4 bases and J by 6 bases, with 16 bases left in between. Germline values: CDR1 SGHTA, CDR2 FQGNSA. The length of the CDR3 is 15 residues. The CDR3 DNA reads TGTGCCAGCAGCTCCCAGGGAGGGGAGAGTCAGCCCCAGCATTTT. Its protein product is CASSSQGGESQPQHF.

On this clonotype itself: The junction and the germline gene differ at one end; a read error may be behind it. The V and J genes are TRBV20-1 and TRBJ2-7; D remains ambiguous. The length of the CDR3 is 12 residues. CDR1 is DFQATT, CDR2 SNEGSKA, per germline (reference sequence). CDR3 nucleotide sequence: TGCAGCGCTATACCACTGGACCCCGAGCAGTACTTC. Translation: CSAIPLDPEQYF.

The chain couples TRBV5-1 to TRBJ1-6; tentatively, D is TRBD1 (6 bases). Trimming shortened V by 0 bases and J by 8 bases, and 12 bases separated the two germline ends. CDR3 length: 15 amino acids. CDR1 is SGHRS and CDR2 is YFSETQ in the germline V gene. DNA for the CDR3: TGCGCCAGCAGCTTGGCGGGGGGGGCTGATTCACCCCTCCACTTT. It encodes CASSLAGGADSPLHF.

About this clonotype: The conserved closing phenylalanine or tryptophan is absent in this CDR3, likely reflecting a read error. The limits of the CDR3 on the DNA are not certain, so only TCRdb's listed CDR3 is given. This rearrangement joins TRBV9 to TRBJ2-3; no DNA check was done on the table's D call, TRBD2. Germline CDR1 SGDLS, CDR2 YYNGEE. The CDR3 extends over 12 residues, inclusive of both ends. The CDR3 loop reads CATSSGWDPHYV.

This clonotype was detected only once. The chain employs TRBV5-1 and TRBJ2-1; TRBD2 might be the D (6 bases). Trimming cost V 0 bases and J 14 bases, with 9 bases left between them. The CDR3 sequence is 11 residues long. Per the germline V gene, CDR1 is SGHRS and CDR2 is YFSETQ. The CDR3 loop is CASSLDGSEFF. Written as DNA, the CDR3 is TGCGCCAGCAGCTTGGACGGGAGCGAGTTCTTC.

Concerning this clonotype itself: The CDR3 end shows no conserved phenylalanine or tryptophan, and so a read error is likely. It is unclear where the CDR3 begins or ends on the DNA, so no DNA is shown, and the CDR3 is as TCRdb lists it. The chain links TRBV15 to TRBJ1-1; the table gives TRBD1 as D, unverified against the DNA. The germline V gene encodes CDR1 LNHNV and CDR2 YYDKDF (reference sequence). The CDR3 region is 14 residues in length, termini included. The CDR3 is CASSSGTGITEAYY.

The table lists this clonotype with many counts. This chain connects TRBV30 to TRBJ1-1; 7 bases line up with TRBD1. This CDR3 contains 13 residues. Germline V gene data show CDR1 as GTSNPN and CDR2 as SVGIG (reference sequence). The trim removed 5 bases at V and 1 base at J, leaving 4 bases unmatched. The CDR3, as DNA: TGTGCCTGGCGGGGACAGAGGAACACTGAAGCTTTCTTT. Residues: CAWRGQRNTEAFF. Drawing the rest from reference TRBV30 and TRBJ1-1, the complete variable domain is SQTIHQWPATLVQPVGSPLSLECTVEGTSNPNLYWYRQAAGRGLQLLFYSVGIGQISSEVPQNLSASRPQDRQFILSSKKLLLSDSGFYLCAWRGQRNTEAFFGQGTRLTVV.

Regarding this clonotype: The junction shows a germline mismatch at one end, possibly a read error. J is TRBJ1-2 and V is TRBV7-2; 7 bases align to TRBD1. The CDR3 consists of 15 residues. The germline CDR1 and CDR2 sequences are SGHTA and FQGNSA. The CDR3 nucleotides are TGTGCCAGCAGCTTCGGGACAGTTGCTAACAATGGCTACACCTTC. It yields the protein CASSFGTVANNGYTF.

This clonotype was counted ten times or more. V gene TRBV12-3 or TRBV12-4 combines with J gene TRBJ1-3; TRBD1 agrees at 9 bases. The CDR3 totals 17 residues. The V gene end was trimmed by 6 bases and the J gene end by 2 bases; junction bases not matched to a gene: 11. The DNA for the CDR3 is TGTGCCAGCAGCCCCGACGGACAGGGGAGTGCTGGAAACACCATATATTTT. It translates to CASSPDGQGSAGNTIYF.

This clonotype has a single count. The junction and the germline gene differ at one end; a read error may be behind it. The chain is built from TRBV7-8 and TRBJ1-4; no firm D call. There are 13 residues in the CDR3. The germline CDR1 and CDR2 sequences are SGHVS and FQNEAQ. The CDR3 is CACNLQAYEQHFW. CDR3 DNA: TGTGCCTGCAACCTACAAGCCTACGAGCAGCACTTTTGG.

This clonotype was seen a handful of times. Sequence at one end of the junction differs from germline and may be a read error. The chain has TRBV12-3 or TRBV12-4 and TRBJ1-6; 7 nucleotides align to TRBD1. The CDR3 sequence is 16 residues long. The CDR3, as DNA: TGTGCCAGTAGTTTATCCCACAGGGGAAGGAATTCACCCCTCCACTTT. It translates to CASSLSHRGRNSPLHF.

About this clonotype itself: The junction differs from germline at one of its ends, possibly a read error. The CDR3, as DNA: TGTGCTAGCAGTGAAGCGCTTCAGGGGCTCGGGGACACTGAAGCTCTCTTT. Translating gives CASSEALQGLGDTEALF. V is TRBV12-5 and J is TRBJ1-1, with a tentative D call TRBD1 (6 bases). This CDR3 has 17 residues. CDR1 is LGHNT and CDR2 is FRNRAP in the germline V gene.

Note on this clonotype: Without the conserved terminal phenylalanine or tryptophan, this CDR3 likely stems from a read error. It is unclear where the CDR3 begins or ends on the DNA, so no DNA is shown, and the CDR3 is as TCRdb lists it. J is TRBJ1-3 and V is TRBV9. The CDR3 totals 13 residues, both ends included. CDR1 and CDR2 (germline): SGDLS, YYNGEE. The CDR3 spells CASSLANGNTIFI.

This clonotype was detected only a few times. This may come from a read error, since a much larger clone is one base off. The chain employs TRBV19 and TRBJ1-2; 11 bases align to TRBD1. CDR3 length: 14 amino acids. Germline-derived CDR1 and CDR2 are LNHDA and SQIVND (reference sequence). After removal of 11 bases from V and 4 bases from J, the junction contained 9 bases not matched to a gene. In DNA, the CDR3 is TGTGCCGGTAACCGGGACAGGGGGATCTATGGCTACACCTTC. Protein: CAGNRDRGIYGYTF.

This clonotype showed up many times. The V and J genes are TRBV6-5 and TRBJ2-7; D uncertain. Germline CDR1 reads MNHEY; CDR2 reads SVGAGI. This CDR3 spans 13 amino acids. V was trimmed by 7 bases and J by 5 bases, leaving 15 bases between them. The CDR3 reads CASKIPGVHEQYF. CDR3 coding DNA: TGTGCCAGCAAAATACCAGGAGTCCACGAGCAGTACTTC.

Comments on this clonotype: One end of the junction does not line up with germline, which may come from a read error. CDR3 sequence reads: CASSLVIRINNYGYTF. CDR3 nucleotides: TGCGCCAGCAGCCTAGTCATACGAATTAATAACTATGGCTACACCTTC. The J gene is TRBJ1-2, the V gene TRBV7-8; D is undetermined. In germline, CDR1 is SGHVS, CDR2 FQNEAQ. The CDR3 runs to 16 residues.

This clonotype occurred many times. This sequence joins TRBV19 and TRBJ2-1; D is possibly TRBD2 (6 bases). CDR3 length equals 14 residues. V gave up 5 bases and J gave up 6 bases, with 14 bases separating them. CDR1 and CDR2 (germline): LNHDA, SQIVND (reference sequence). The CDR3 here is CASSSPGTFNEQFF. CDR3 nucleotide sequence: TGTGCCAGTAGTTCTCCCGGGACTTTCAATGAGCAGTTCTTC.

This clonotype was seen a handful of times. V usage is TRBV7-2 and J usage is TRBJ2-1; no clear D. V was pared by 7 bases and J by 4 bases, with 11 bases between. This CDR3 comprises 13 residues. Germline assignment: CDR1 SGHTA and CDR2 FQGNSA. CDR3 in amino acids: CASTPPGYNEQFF. The CDR3 coding sequence is TGTGCCAGCACTCCCCCTGGGTACAATGAGCAGTTCTTC.

Comments on this clonotype: At one end, the junction sequence differs from germline, possibly due to a read error. The chain links TRBV2 to TRBJ1-2; a possible D gene is TRBD1 (5 bases). Germline V CDR1 and CDR2: SNHLY, FYNNEI. The CDR3 length is 14 residues. CDR3 coding DNA: TGTGCCAGCAGTGAAGCGGGGGGGATTCCCGGCGACCCCTTC. Translation: CASSEAGGIPGDPF.

This clonotype showed up just a few times. The J gene is TRBJ1-4, the V gene TRBV29-1; weak D call: TRBD1 (5 bases). V was cut by 2 bases and J by 4 bases, with 17 bases left in between. The CDR3 runs to 16 residues. Germline assignment: CDR1 SQVTM and CDR2 ANQGSEA. The CDR3 DNA sequence: TGCAGCGTTGAATCTAGCGGGGGGAAGGGTAATGAAAAACTGTTTTTT. Translated, it gives CSVESSGGKGNEKLFF.

This clonotype was seen at least ten times. No conserved phenylalanine or tryptophan is present at the end of the CDR3, so a read error is the likely explanation. The rearrangement links TRBV6-1 to TRBJ1-1; perhaps TRBD1 as D (6 bases). Between the trimmed V and J ends, which lost 3 bases and 6 bases, there was a span of 14 bases. From germline, CDR1 is MNHNS and CDR2 SASEGT. The CDR3 extends over 14 amino acids. DNA of the CDR3: TGTGCCAGCAGTGATGAGCAGGGGCTCTCTGAAGCTTTCTCT. It is translated as CASSDEQGLSEAFS.

This clonotype was counted only a few times. The chain uses TRBV7-2 and TRBJ2-1; TRBD2 matches 7 bases. This CDR3 spans 15 amino acids. Germline values: CDR1 SGHTA, CDR2 FQGNSA. After removal of 5 bases from V and 4 bases from J, the junction contained 8 bases not matched to a gene. The CDR3 DNA sequence: TGTGCCAGCAGCGAAAGCGGGGTGGGTTACAATGAGCAGTTCTTC. Translating gives CASSESGVGYNEQFF.

The CDR3 DNA reads TGTGCCATCAGTGAGTTGGGCTCCGAGGGCTATGGCTACACCTTC. Encoded protein: CAISELGSEGYGYTF. The V call is TRBV10-3, the J call TRBJ1-2; D is unresolved. Germline loops: CDR1 ENHRY, CDR2 SYGVKD. V lost 1 base, J lost 4 bases, and 13 bases lay in between. The length of the CDR3 is 15 residues.